The 10 T cell receptor beta chains in this list originate from one sample, sequenced in a study of T cell responses to AZD1222 COVID-19 vaccine listed by TCRdb under 2021. The library was made by the immunoSEQ multiplex PCR assay. The table was pulled from immuneACCESS by TCRdb, which kept in-frame rearrangements only. Such tables lose some clones; where checked, under half of the loss comes from unresolved V genes, and the rest has no known cause. Counted in this sample were 50,000 to 85,000 clones; more than 65% of them appeared once. Jointly, the top ten make up approximately 20% of the sample. Explained via the paper, the time point label denotes: baseline before first vaccination. The treatment or condition label corresponds to: meningococcal conjugate vaccine given as trial control. The specimen comprised peripheral blood, sampled on day 0 of MenACWY control vaccination. These receptors came from an adult in good health.

The chain recombines TRBV19 with TRBJ1-5; D is uncertain. Trimming took 6 bases from V and 7 from J, leaving 10 bases between them. The CDR3 is 12 residues long. Germline V gene data show CDR1 as LNHDA and CDR2 as SQIVND (reference sequence). The CDR3 nucleotides are TGTGCCAGTAGCACCCAATCGCAGCCCCAGCATTTT. Its translation: CASSTQSQPQHF.

The rearrangement joins TRBV7-6 to TRBJ1-1; D gene unclear. Germline V gene lookup returns CDR1 SGHVS and CDR2 FNYEAQ. The CDR3 totals 13 residues. Trimming took off 0 bases at V and 4 bases at J, with 6 bases between the two ends. In nucleotides, the CDR3 is TGTGCCAGCAGCTTAGCGACGAGCACTGAAGCTTTCTTT. Translated: CASSLATSTEAFF. Together with reference TRBV7-6 and TRBJ1-1, the CDR3 gives the full variable domain: GAGVSQSPRYKVTKRGQDVALRCDPISGHVSLYWYRQALGQGPEFLTYFNYEAQQDKSGLPNDRFSAERPEGSISTLTIQRTEQRDSAMYRCASSLATSTEAFFGQGTRLTVV.

The CDR3 DNA sequence: TGTGCCAGCAGTAGATCCGGGTCCTCGGCTTTCTTT. Amino acids: CASSRSGSSAFF. V gene TRBV6-5 combines with J gene TRBJ1-1, with no clear D. Trimming removed 5 bases at V and 11 bases at J, with 15 bases between. The CDR3 extends over 12 amino acids. Germline-derived CDR1 and CDR2 are MNHEY and SVGAGI.

This CDR3 reads CASSNLRGRISYEQYF. For the CDR3, the DNA is TGTGCCAGCAGCAACCTTAGGGGACGGATCTCCTACGAGCAGTACTTC. This sequence joins TRBV5-6 and TRBJ2-7, with D possibly called TRBD1 or TRBD2 (5 bases each). V was clipped by 4 bases and J by 0 bases, with 17 bases between them. Germline-derived CDR1 and CDR2 are SGHDT and YYEEEE. This CDR3 region has 16 residues.

In its sample, this clone was seen a few times. This rearrangement joins TRBV30 to TRBJ2-7; 8 bases align to TRBD2. CDR3 length equals 13 residues. The germline CDR1 and CDR2 sequences are GTSNPN and SVGIG (reference sequence). V lost 3 bases to trimming and J lost 3 bases; unmatched junction nucleotides: 4. The DNA of the CDR3 is TGTGCCTGGAGGGGAGGGACTAGCTACGAGCAGTACTTC. Translating gives CAWRGGTSYEQYF.

The CDR3 here is CASSEARLAGVRQYF. CDR3 in DNA: TGTGCCAGCAGTGAAGCGCGACTAGCGGGAGTACGGCAGTACTTC. The chain couples TRBV6-1 to TRBJ2-7; 12 nucleotides line up with TRBD2. V shed 0 bases and J 9 bases; nucleotides not matched to a gene: 6. Germline V gene lookup returns CDR1 MNHNS and CDR2 SASEGT. The length of the CDR3 is 15 residues.

V is TRBV19 and J is TRBJ1-2; D perhaps matches TRBD1 (6 bases). Trimming stripped 5 bases from V and 5 bases from J, with 18 bases between. The CDR3 is 15 residues long. CDR1 and CDR2 (germline): LNHDA, SQIVND (reference sequence). In nucleotides, the CDR3 is TGTGCCAGTAGTCTGCGACAGGTCCCCCTTTATGGCTACACCTTC. Translating gives CASSLRQVPLYGYTF.

Only one count was recorded for this clone. The rearrangement joins TRBV27 to TRBJ2-3; TRBD1 is a possible D gene (6 bases). V was cut by 3 bases and J by 3 bases, with 7 bases left in between. CDR3 size: 13 residues. Germline CDR1 and CDR2: MNHEY and SMNVEV (reference sequence). CDR3 amino acids: CASSFQGTDTQYF. In nucleotides, the CDR3 is TGTGCCAGCAGTTTTCAGGGGACAGATACGCAGTATTTT.

V gene TRBV4-1 combines with J gene TRBJ1-2; D not certain. The ends were cut back, 1 base at V and 5 bases at J, with 14 bases in the middle. CDR3 length: 15 residues. Looked up from germline, CDR1 is MGHRA and CDR2 is YSYEKL. CDR3 nucleotides: TGCGCCAGCAGCCAAGTTGCAGGCGCCACGTATGGCTACACCTTC. This codes for CASSQVAGATYGYTF.

This clone was observed a handful of times. J is TRBJ2-7 and V is TRBV11-2; a possible D gene is TRBD2 (6 bases). Per the germline V gene, CDR1 is SGHAT and CDR2 is FQNNGV. The CDR3 is made up of 15 amino acids. The V end lost 0 bases, the J end lost 1 base, and 10 bases lay between the germline ends. The CDR3 region is CASSLEIGGSYEQYF. The CDR3 DNA reads as TGTGCCAGCAGCTTAGAAATCGGGGGATCCTACGAGCAGTACTTC.